The following is a T cell receptor (beta chain) sequence with its context. This sample was included in a study of OX40 agonist ivuxolimab in advanced cancers. This CDR3 is 16 amino acids long. Trimming at V came to 0 bases and at J to 3 bases, leaving 4 bases not matched to a gene. Looked up from germline, CDR1 is LGHNA and CDR2 is YNFKEQ. Blood got drawn at baseline, again on cycle 4 day 1, and then on cycle 7 day 1. Some clones are missing from TCRdb's copy, which holds only in-frame ones; the method was immunoSEQ multiplex PCR. Of 9,500 to 12,000 clones in the sample, roughly 76% are singletons; the top ten hold about 30%.

The sequenced sample was CD4+ or CD8+ T cells sorted from blood, obtained in a trial of the OX40 agonist ivuxolimab. The V call is TRBV4-2, the J call TRBJ2-7; 11 positions match TRBD1. The sequence was collected from an adult with an advanced solid tumor such as melanoma, head and neck, liver or kidney cancer. The CDR3 DNA reads as TGTGCCAGCAGCCAAGACCCCGGGACAGGGGGCTACGAGCAGTACTTC. Translating gives CASSQDPGTGGYEQYF.